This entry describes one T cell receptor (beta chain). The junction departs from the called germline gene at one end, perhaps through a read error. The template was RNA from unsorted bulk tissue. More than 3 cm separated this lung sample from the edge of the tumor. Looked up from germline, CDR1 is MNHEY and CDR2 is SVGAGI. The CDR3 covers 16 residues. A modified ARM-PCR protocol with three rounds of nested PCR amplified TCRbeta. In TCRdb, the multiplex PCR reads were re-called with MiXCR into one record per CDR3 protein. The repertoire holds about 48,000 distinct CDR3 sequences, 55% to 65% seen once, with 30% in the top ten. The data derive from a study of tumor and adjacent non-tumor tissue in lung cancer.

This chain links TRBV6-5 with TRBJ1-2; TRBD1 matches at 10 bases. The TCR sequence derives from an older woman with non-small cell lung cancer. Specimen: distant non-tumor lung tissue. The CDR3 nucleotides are TGTGGCAGCAGTTCCGGGACAGGGGTGTTAAACTATGACTACACCTTC. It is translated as CGSSSGTGVLNYDYTF.